The sequence of this T cell receptor (beta chain) was determined in a study of cytomegalovirus exposure and HLA in healthy donors (dated by TCRdb to the late 2010s). At the level of the whole study: In an earlier analysis of approximately 500 of the donors, roughly 300 Gb of sequence data and 120 million or so unique TCR beta sequences from about 179 million T cells were reported. Approximately 300 gigabases of sequencing data and 70 million to 85 million unique TCR sequences were included in an early release covering over 600 HLA-typed donors. Among the approximately 400 genotyped donors, roughly 80% belonged to the genetic ancestry cluster associated with self-reported Caucasian donors. The study aimed to test whether cataloging public T cell receptors could reveal signatures of past pathogen exposure. The study used immunosequencing to profile the T cell repertoires of 666 subjects and linked those repertoires to cytomegalovirus serostatus. In addition to the first cohort of approximately 670 subjects, a separate validation cohort of 130 or so different subjects was used. The study combined high-throughput TCR immunosequencing, statistical association of individual TCRs with disease status, and machine learning to predict cytomegalovirus infection status. A later analysis re-examined previously published TCR beta repertoires from 600 to 700 donors and added high-resolution HLA genotyping to investigate patterns of TCR occurrence. The later analysis used no new phenotypic data to find candidate immune exposures, relying instead on TCR beta sequences and their occurrence across donors. In an earlier analysis of a few hundred of the donors, high-throughput TCR beta sequencing was used to judge whether each TCR beta V gene segment behaved as functional or pseudogenic. Donor age, sex, ethnicity and CMV serostatus were compiled alongside the repertoire data. In a later genetic analysis, genome-wide SNP genotypes for about three fifths of the roughly 670 donors were used, and that subset was treated as a discovery cohort. Every discovery cohort repertoire had been produced on one sequencing platform. Both class I and class II loci were covered by HLA typing, at four-digit resolution. The number of donors typed differed by locus, with about 629-630 for A, B, C, DRB1 and DQB1, 522 for DQA1, 600 to 610 for DPA1, and under 490 for DPB1. Four or five DR-DQ haplotypes were handled as single units for association and clustering, since linkage in the cohort was strong. On average, roughly 200,000 unique TCR beta nucleotide sequences were sequenced per donor among some 430 genotyped donors of the cohort, with 15% to 20% of those sequences being non-productive.

General study outcomes and caveats: This cohort had only TCR beta chains sequenced, and the lack of alpha or paired-chain data limited which features could be detected. Because the 87-base-pair reads could not distinguish some IMGT-functional V segments, including TRBV6-2 and TRBV6-3, those segments were excluded. A group of highly shared sequence variants was considered likely to be a technical artifact of the sequencing pipeline. In vitro tests confirmed that a few of the cytomegalovirus-associated TCR beta chains recognize cytomegalovirus antigens. A further reported finding was that TCR beta sequences accurately predicted the HLA-A and HLA-B alleles for most subjects in the first cohort. Broadly in line with IMGT annotations, most TCR beta V segments showed up in productive rearrangements about 87% or about 30% of the time in an earlier analysis of under 700 of the donors. CMV serostatus was the only immune exposure information available for the cohort. Most TCR sequences were observed very rarely across donors, whereas some public TCRs were present in many individuals. The classifier was reported to diagnose cytomegalovirus status with high specificity and sensitivity in both the original and validation cohorts. Compared with the 666-donor mean, donors in an Asian-associated ancestry cluster had fewer N-insertions in productive TCRs, according to a later genetic analysis. Sequencing depth was assumed to be roughly uniform across donors in the presence/absence analyses, though that assumption may not hold. Several of the top co-occurrence clusters appeared to be linked to parvovirus B19, influenza, CMV and Epstein-Barr virus, according to a later analysis. A later analysis associated about 17,000 TCR beta sequences with specific HLA alleles at a false discovery rate of 0.05. Seventeen rarely observed V segments, including chromosome 9 orphons, were excluded from the earlier analysis of several hundred of the donors because counts were too low. The authors suggested that the approach could potentially be extended to other disease states and immunological phenotypes. When HLA alleles, especially DR and DQ, strongly co-occurred, TCR associations were difficult to assign to individual alleles. V-gene and J-gene trimming of TCR beta chains was associated with a missense DCLRE1C variant in a later genetic analysis, and the association was replicated in an independent cohort. According to a later analysis, TCR association rates differed among HLA loci, with DRB1 alleles showing the most associated TCRs and HLA-C alleles showing the fewest. A total of 150 to 200 TCR beta chains were listed by the study as associated with cytomegalovirus. According to a later analysis, most CMV-associated TCR beta chains appeared to be HLA-restricted, and the HLA associations seemed to be driven largely by CMV exposure. HLA typing was unavailable for some donors at each locus, so association tests used only the typed subset. Compared with equally common non-associated chains, HLA-associated TCR beta chains in a later analysis were more clonally expanded and had lower generation probabilities. Linkage disequilibrium might explain the correlated functional status among segregating V segments, but an unknown experimental factor could not be ruled out.

To note about this clone: Its antigen specificity is not known. Qualities for individual bases were not recorded, and no much larger clone is one base off.

The library was built by means of the immunoSEQ multiplex PCR assay. The multiplex PCR relied on a mix of 60 forward primers for TCR Vbeta segments and 13 reverse primers for TCR Jbeta segments. A multiplex PCR assay on genomic DNA amplified the CDR3 region of rearranged TCR beta genes. The amplified TCR beta libraries were sequenced on the Illumina HiSeq System as 87-base-pair reads. In the source study's methods: Across the 670 or so repertoires, a later analysis counted some 80 million unique TCR beta chains, approximately 12 million of which were shared by at least two donors. Raw reads were error-corrected and collapsed into unique sequences with a nearest-neighbor algorithm that merged closely related sequences to remove PCR and sequencing errors. To assign V, D and J gene segments, CDR3 sequences were aligned to IMGT reference sequences. For a sequence to be retained, a match of at least six nucleotides was required to both a V gene segment and a J gene segment. Rearrangements were classified as productive when the CDR3 lacked stop codons and remained in frame with V and J, and all other rearrangements were classified as non-productive. Following IMGT convention, CDR3 was defined as the stretch from the second conserved V-encoded cysteine to the conserved J-encoded phenylalanine. Sequences without an unambiguous match to a single V gene segment were excluded from the earlier analysis of about 630 of the donors. An earlier analysis of 587 of the donors classified V segments as functional when productive rearrangements were above 56.7% and as segregating when the standard deviation between donors was above 5%. To diagnose cytomegalovirus status from the catalog of TCR beta chain sequences, a statistical classification framework was built. In a later analysis, TCR nucleotide sequences were compared against IMGT/GENE-DB human TR gene sequences so that V and J genes could be assigned. In a later analysis, CDR3 sequences and most-parsimonious VDJ recombination scenarios were assigned using the TCRdist pipeline. In a later analysis, each TCR beta chain was defined by its CDR3 amino acid sequence together with its V-gene family, and reads lacking a unique V-gene family were excluded. To address suspected cross-contamination and a sequencing artifact, a later analysis removed a few hundred highly shared, low-generation-probability nucleotide sequences. In a later analysis, a clonal expansion index for each public chain was calculated from normalized within-repertoire ranks of inferred template counts. Generation probabilities in a later analysis came from a VDJ recombination model fitted to out-of-frame rearrangements, and those results were checked against IGoR. In a later analysis, TCR-TCR, TCR-HLA and TCR-CMV co-occurrence was scored with hypergeometric tests, and a repertoire-size bias correction was applied to TCR pairs. In a later analysis, false discovery rates were estimated by permuting HLA or CMV assignments 20 times. In a later analysis, co-occurring TCRs were grouped using DBSCAN, and TCRdist sequence similarity was added for clustering within HLA-allele-positive subsets. Co-occurrence clustering excluded repertoires with fewer than 30,000 or more than 120,000 public chains, plus five with anomalous nucleotide sharing. As stored in TCRdb, this immuneACCESS dataset retains in-frame rearrangements with V and J assigned. A fraction of the clones does not appear; measured against another copy, unresolved V genes explain less than half of the discrepancy, and the remainder lacks a known reason. The DNA gave D and trimming, while V, J and clone size come from that table. Across this sample there are 150,000 to 200,000 clones, with around 80% seen only once. The ten largest clonotypes hold more than 1.3% of the sample.

CDR1 and CDR2, looked up from the germline V gene, are MNHEY and SVGAGI. The CDR3 goes from the cysteine to the phenylalanine over 14 residues. Here the CDR3 DNA is all that survives: 42 bases in frame from base 1. At the junction V is shortened by 6 bases and J by 5 bases; bases outside the gene matches: 7. The cohort consisted of approximately 690 healthy bone marrow donors. Cohort members were all nominally healthy when sampled, although unrecorded immune exposures were likely present. The donor was CMV seropositive and belonged to the group of 250 to 300 seropositive cohort members. Every donor gave a peripheral blood sample, and the peripheral blood mononuclear cells from that sample were used for TCR beta sequencing. Genomic DNA was extracted from the blood cell samples with the Qiagen DNeasy Blood Extraction Kit.

The sequenced material came from PBMCs. The chain joins TRBV6-5 to TRBJ2-5, with 9 middle bases fitting TRBD2. This receptor was identified in a girl aged 5 to 17 in good health and CMV-seropositive. The DNA sequence reads TGTGCCAGCAGACGACTAGCGGAATCTGAGACCCAGTACTTC. Its amino acids are CASRRLAESETQYF.